The clone carrying this T cell receptor beta chain was picked up many times. No antigen is known for it. The sample originates from a study of T cells in Graves' hyperthyroidism and ophthalmopathy. Study-level points and caveats: Most clonotypes that expanded in the thyroid above 0.001 also showed up in blood. Using 13 V-J features, a model discriminated ophthalmopathy from stable hyperthyroidism.

Clinical symptoms, serum thyroxine and TRAb, thyroid ultrasound and orbital computed tomography together formed the diagnostic basis. PBMCs were sourced from less than 12 ml fresh peripheral blood. The V gene end was trimmed by 4 bases and the J gene end by 4 bases; junction bases not matched to a gene: 4. The CDR3 extends over 16 amino acids. Germline CDR1 is SNHLY and CDR2 is FYNNEI. Template material for amplifying TCR beta CDR3 regions consisted of RNA transcripts. The TCR CDR3 first-round RT-PCR relied on the HTBI primer set. TCRdb independently ran MiXCR on the multiplex PCR reads; one entry per CDR3 protein. This sample carries a few hundred thousand distinct CDR3 sequences, 15% of them seen once, and the ten largest clones take roughly 33%.

Input material: blood. The receptor was derived from a woman younger than 45 with Graves' hyperthyroidism. The J gene is TRBJ2-1, the V gene TRBV2; 13 positions match TRBD2. The CDR3 coding sequence is TGTGCCAGCAGTGTAGGACTAGCGGGAGAGTACAATGAGCAGTTCTTC. Encoded protein: CASSVGLAGEYNEQFF.